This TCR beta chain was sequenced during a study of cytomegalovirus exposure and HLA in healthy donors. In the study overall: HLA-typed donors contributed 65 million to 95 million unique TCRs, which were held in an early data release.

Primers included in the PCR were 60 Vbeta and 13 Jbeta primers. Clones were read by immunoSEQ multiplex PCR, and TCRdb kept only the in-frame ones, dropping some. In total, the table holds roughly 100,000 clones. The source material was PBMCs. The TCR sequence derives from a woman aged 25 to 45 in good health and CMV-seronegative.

The CDR3: CASSLSSGYGYTF. CDR3 sequence (DNA): TGTGCCAGCAGCTTATCGTCAGGCTATGGCTACACCTTC. The chain recombines TRBV7-9 with TRBJ1-2, with D uncertain. This CDR3 region has 13 residues. The germline V gene has CDR1 SEHNR and CDR2 FQNEAQ (reference sequence). The V gene lost 2 bases and the J gene lost 4 bases, with 8 bases spanning the gap.